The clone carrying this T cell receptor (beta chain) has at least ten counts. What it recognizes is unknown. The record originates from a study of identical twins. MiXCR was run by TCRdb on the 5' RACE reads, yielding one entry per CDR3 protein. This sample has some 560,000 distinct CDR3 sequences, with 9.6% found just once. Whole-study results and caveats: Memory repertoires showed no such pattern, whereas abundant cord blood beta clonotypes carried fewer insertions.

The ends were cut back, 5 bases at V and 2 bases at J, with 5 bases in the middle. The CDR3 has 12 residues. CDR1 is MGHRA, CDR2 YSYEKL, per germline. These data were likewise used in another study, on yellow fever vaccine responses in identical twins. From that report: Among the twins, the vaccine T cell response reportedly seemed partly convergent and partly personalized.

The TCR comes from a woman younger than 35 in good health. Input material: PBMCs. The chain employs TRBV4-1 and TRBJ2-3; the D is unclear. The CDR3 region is CASSTDTDTQYF. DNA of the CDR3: TGCGCCAGCAGCACCGACACAGATACGCAGTATTTT.